The rows below give T cell receptor beta chains drawn from one sample of a study of CD8+ T cells in alopecia areata. Sequencing was performed with immunoSEQ multiplex PCR; in TCRdb, only in-frame clones are kept and a portion is missing. The sample holds some 120,000 clones, roughly 50% seen once. This specimen was CD8+ T cells sorted from blood, taken at week 24, from a patient treated with tofacitinib. These receptors all come from a human donor with alopecia areata. CDR3s include the opening cysteine and the closing phenylalanine or tryptophan. Fields, in order: clone size, D gene, J gene, V gene, CDR3 DNA, CDR3 protein. The D gene is left open where the match is weak. The size field is filled for only some rows; it gives once, few, many or a size class.

few - TRBJ1-5 TRBV27 TGTGCCAGCAGTTTAATAGGGGGCAATCAGCCCCAGCATTTT CASSLIGGNQPQHF
- TRBD1 TRBJ1-5 TRBV27 TGTGCCAGCAGTCCCCTTACAGGGACAGGCAATCAGCCCCAGCATTTT CASSPLTGTGNQPQHF
- TRBD1 TRBJ1-2 TRBV10-3 TGTGCCATTACGGGACAGGGCTATGGCTACACCTTC CAITGQGYGYTF
- - TRBJ2-3 TRBV20-1 TGCAGTGCTAGTTTTCTGGATACGCAGTATTTT CSASFLDTQYF
- - TRBJ1-1 TRBV4-1 TGCGCCAGCAGCCAAGATCTTTGGACGAACACTGAAGCTTTCTTT CASSQDLWTNTEAFF
- TRBD2 TRBJ2-1 TRBV7-8 TGTGCCAGCAGCTTCCGCATGCGGCGGGGGGCGAACAATGAGCAGTTCTTC CASSFRMRRGANNEQFF
- TRBD1 TRBJ1-1 TRBV19 TGTGCCAGTAGTCTGCGGGACAGGAACACTGAAGCTTTCTTT CASSLRDRNTEAFF
- - TRBJ2-3 TRBV7-2 TGTGCCAGCAGCAGCCCCCTTGGACAGACTAGCACAGATACGCAGTATTTT CASSSPLGQTSTDTQYF
- - TRBJ1-1 TRBV29-1 TGCAGCGTTGAGAGGGAGAATGAAGCTTTCTTT CSVERENEAFF
medium-sized - TRBJ2-2 TRBV9 TGTGCCAGCAGCGTTGGGACCACCGGGGAGCTGTTTTTT CASSVGTTGELFF
- - TRBJ2-7 TRBV6-5 TGTGCCAGCAGTTCAGAGAGCTCCTACGAGCAGTACTTC CASSSESSYEQYF
- - TRBJ2-7 TRBV6-1 TGTGCCAGCAGCCCTCAGCCCGACTGGGGCGAGCAGTACTTC CASSPQPDWGEQYF
- TRBD2 TRBJ2-3 TRBV10-3 TGTGCCATCAGTGAGTCTGGTTTCGAGACTAGCAGTGCAGATACGCAGTATTTT CAISESGFETSSADTQYF
- TRBD1 TRBJ2-3 TRBV5-1 TGCGCCAGCAGCCCACGGACAGGGTTAACAGATACGCAGTATTTT CASSPRTGLTDTQYF
- - TRBJ2-7 TRBV7-3 TGTGCTGTCCCTCGTCCCTCCTACTACGAGCAGTACTTC CAVPRPSYYEQYF
- - TRBJ2-1 TRBV27 TGTGCCACCTCGGGTGATACCTACAATGAGCAGTTCTTC CATSGDTYNEQFF
many TRBD1 TRBJ1-4 TRBV7-8 TGTGCCAGCAGTCACGGGACAGGGAAAAATGAAAAACTGTTTTTT CASSHGTGKNEKLFF
- - TRBJ1-5 TRBV27 TGTGCCAGCGGTCCCGGAGACAAGAATCAGCCCCAGCATTTT CASGPGDKNQPQHF